This TCR beta chain was retrieved from a study of technical replicates of blood from a few donors. Method: immunoSEQ multiplex PCR; TCRdb's copy keeps in-frame clones and lacks some. The sample shows under 85,000 clones, 93% of them seen only once. Details on this clone: The junction does not match germline at one end; this may be a read error.

Germline V gene lookup returns CDR1 SQVTM and CDR2 ANQGSEA. The CDR3 contains 14 residues. The chain has TRBV29-1 and TRBJ2-2, with a tentative D call TRBD2 (5 bases). Sequencing was performed on T cells isolated from PBMCs. This TCR came from a human donor in good health. The CDR3 reads CSVAAQSSSGELLF. Written as DNA, the CDR3 is TGCAGCGTCGCAGCACAATCTAGTTCCGGGGAGCTGCTTTTT.